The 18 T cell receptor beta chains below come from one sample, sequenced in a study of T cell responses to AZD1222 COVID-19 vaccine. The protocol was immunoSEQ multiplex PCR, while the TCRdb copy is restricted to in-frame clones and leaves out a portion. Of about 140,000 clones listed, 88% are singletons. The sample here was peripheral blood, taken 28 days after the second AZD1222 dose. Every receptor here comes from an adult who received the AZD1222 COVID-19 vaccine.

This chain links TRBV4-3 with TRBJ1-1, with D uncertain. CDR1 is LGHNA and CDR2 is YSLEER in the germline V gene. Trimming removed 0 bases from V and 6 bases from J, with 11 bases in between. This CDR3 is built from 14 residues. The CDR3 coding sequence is TGCGCCAGCAGCCAAGATAGGAAGGGCCCTGAAGCTTTCTTT. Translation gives CASSQDRKGPEAFF.

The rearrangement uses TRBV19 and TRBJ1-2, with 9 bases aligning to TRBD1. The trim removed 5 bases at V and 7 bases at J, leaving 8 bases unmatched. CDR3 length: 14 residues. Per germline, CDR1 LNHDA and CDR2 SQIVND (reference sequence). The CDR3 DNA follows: TGTGCCAGTAGTGAGGACAGGGGTCCGGTTGGCTACACCTTC. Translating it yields CASSEDRGPVGYTF.

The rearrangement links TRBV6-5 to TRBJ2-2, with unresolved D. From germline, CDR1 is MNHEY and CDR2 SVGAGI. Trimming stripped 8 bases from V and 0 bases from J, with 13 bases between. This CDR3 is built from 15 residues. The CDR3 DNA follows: TGTGCCAGCGCAAGAGACCTAGCGAACACCGGGGAGCTGTTTTTT. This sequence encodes CASARDLANTGELFF.

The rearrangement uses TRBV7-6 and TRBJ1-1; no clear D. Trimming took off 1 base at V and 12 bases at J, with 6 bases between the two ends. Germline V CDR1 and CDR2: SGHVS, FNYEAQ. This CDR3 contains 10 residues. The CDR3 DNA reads TGTGCCAGCAGCTTAGGTAGTTCTTTCTTT. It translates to CASSLGSSFF.

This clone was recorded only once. CDR3: CASSRRGETNGYTF. DNA for the CDR3: TGTGCCAGCAGCCGCAGGGGTGAAACTAATGGCTACACCTTC. The rearrangement links TRBV7-9 to TRBJ1-2; tentative D call: TRBD1 (6 bases). V lost 5 bases, J lost 6 bases, and 16 bases lay in between. There are 14 residues in the CDR3. Germline-derived CDR1 and CDR2 are SEHNR and FQNEAQ (reference sequence).

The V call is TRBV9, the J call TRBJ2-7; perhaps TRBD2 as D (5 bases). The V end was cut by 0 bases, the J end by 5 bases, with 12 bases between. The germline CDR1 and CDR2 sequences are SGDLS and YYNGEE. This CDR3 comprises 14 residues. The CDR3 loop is CASSVAVGRDEQYF. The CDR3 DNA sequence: TGTGCCAGCAGCGTAGCGGTCGGGCGGGACGAGCAGTACTTC.

DNA of the CDR3: TGTGCCAGCAGCCCGGACTCGGGTGGGGGCAATCAGCCCCAGCATTTT. This sequence encodes CASSPDSGGGNQPQHF. The V call is TRBV5-5, the J call TRBJ1-5; no reliable D call. The V end lost 4 bases, the J end lost 2 bases, and 16 bases lay between the germline ends. This CDR3 has 16 amino acids. CDR1 is SGHKS and CDR2 is YYEKEE in the germline V gene (reference sequence).

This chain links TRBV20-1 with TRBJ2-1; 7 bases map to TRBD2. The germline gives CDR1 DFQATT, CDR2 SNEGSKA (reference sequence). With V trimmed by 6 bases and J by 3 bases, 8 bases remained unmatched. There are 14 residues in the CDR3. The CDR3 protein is CSASWAGDYNEQFF. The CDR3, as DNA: TGCAGTGCCAGTTGGGCGGGGGACTACAATGAGCAGTTCTTC.

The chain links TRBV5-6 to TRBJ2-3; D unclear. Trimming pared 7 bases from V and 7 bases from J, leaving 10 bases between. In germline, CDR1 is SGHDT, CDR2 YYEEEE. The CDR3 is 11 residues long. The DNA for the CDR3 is TGTGCCAGCGGAATGGGGTATACGCAGTATTTT. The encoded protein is CASGMGYTQYF.

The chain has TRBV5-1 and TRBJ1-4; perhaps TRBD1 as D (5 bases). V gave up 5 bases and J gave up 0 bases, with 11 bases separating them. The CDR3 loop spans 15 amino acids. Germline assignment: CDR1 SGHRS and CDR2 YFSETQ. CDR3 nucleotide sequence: TGCGCCAGCAGAGGGGCAGCTGCAACTAATGAAAAACTGTTTTTT. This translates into CASRGAAATNEKLFF.

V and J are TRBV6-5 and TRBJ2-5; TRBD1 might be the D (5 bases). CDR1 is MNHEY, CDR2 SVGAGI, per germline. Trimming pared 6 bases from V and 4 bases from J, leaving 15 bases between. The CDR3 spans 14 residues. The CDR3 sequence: CASRDTGPGETQYF. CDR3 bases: TGTGCCAGCAGGGACACTGGGCCGGGAGAGACCCAGTACTTC.

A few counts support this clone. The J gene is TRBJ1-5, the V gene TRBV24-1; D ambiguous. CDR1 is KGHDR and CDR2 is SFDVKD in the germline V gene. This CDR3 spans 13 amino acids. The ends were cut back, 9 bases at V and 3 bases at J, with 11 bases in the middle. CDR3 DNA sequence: TGTGCCACCGGAGGACCTCACAATCAGCCCCAGCATTTT. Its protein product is CATGGPHNQPQHF.

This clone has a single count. The CDR3 is CASSSTGGYGNTIYF. In DNA, the CDR3 is TGTGCCAGCAGTTCGACAGGGGGTTATGGAAACACCATATATTTT. V and J are TRBV7-9 and TRBJ1-3, with 9 bases identical to TRBD1. The CDR3 sequence is 15 residues long. Unmatched junction bases numbered 6, after V lost 6 bases and J lost 3 bases. Germline CDR1 reads SEHNR; CDR2 reads FQNEAQ (reference sequence).

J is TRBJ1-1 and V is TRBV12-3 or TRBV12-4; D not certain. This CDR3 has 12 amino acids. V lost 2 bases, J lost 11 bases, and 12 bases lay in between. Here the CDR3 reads CASSLSGFGAFF. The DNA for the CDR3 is TGTGCCAGCAGTTTATCGGGGTTCGGCGCTTTCTTT.

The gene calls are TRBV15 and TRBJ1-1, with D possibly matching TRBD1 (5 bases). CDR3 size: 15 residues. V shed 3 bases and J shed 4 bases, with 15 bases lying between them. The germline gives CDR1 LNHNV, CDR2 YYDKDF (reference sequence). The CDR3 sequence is CATSRILGVGTEAFF. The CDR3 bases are TGTGCCACCAGCAGGATATTAGGGGTCGGCACTGAAGCTTTCTTT.

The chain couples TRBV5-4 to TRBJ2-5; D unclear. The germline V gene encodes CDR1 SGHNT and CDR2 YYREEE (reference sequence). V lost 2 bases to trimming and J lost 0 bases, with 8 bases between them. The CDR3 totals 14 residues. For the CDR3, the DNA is TGTGCCAGCAGCTTCCGACTGGACCAAGAGACCCAGTACTTC. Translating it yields CASSFRLDQETQYF.

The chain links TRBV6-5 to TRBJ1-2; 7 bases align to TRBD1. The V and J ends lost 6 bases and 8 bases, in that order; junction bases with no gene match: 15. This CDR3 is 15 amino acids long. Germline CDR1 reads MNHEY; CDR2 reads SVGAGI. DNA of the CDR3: TGTGCCAGCAGCACTTCTAAAACAGGGGCCCGGGGCTACACCTTC. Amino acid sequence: CASSTSKTGARGYTF.

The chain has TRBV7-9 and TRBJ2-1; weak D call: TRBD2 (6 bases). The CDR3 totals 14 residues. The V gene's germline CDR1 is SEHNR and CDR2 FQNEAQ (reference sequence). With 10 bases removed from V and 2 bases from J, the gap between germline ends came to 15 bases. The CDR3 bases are TGTGCCATAGAGGGGCCGGGGGCCTACAATGAGCAGTTCTTC. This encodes CAIEGPGAYNEQFF.